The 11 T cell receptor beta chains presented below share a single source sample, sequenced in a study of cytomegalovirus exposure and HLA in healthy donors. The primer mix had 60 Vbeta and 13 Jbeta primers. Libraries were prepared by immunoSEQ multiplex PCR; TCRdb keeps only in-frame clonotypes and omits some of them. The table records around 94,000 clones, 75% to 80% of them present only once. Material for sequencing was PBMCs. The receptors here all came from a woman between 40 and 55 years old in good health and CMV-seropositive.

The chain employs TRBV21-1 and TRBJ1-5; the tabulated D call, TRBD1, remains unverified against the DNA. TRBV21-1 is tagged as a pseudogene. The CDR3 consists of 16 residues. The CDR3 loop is CASSRLGRGLGQPQHF. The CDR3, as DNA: TGTGCCAGCAGCCGCCTTGGCAGGGGGTTAGGTCAGCCCCAGCATTTT.

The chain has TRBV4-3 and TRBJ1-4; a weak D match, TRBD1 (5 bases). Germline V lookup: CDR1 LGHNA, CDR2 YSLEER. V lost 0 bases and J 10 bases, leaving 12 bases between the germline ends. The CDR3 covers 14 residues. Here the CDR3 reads CASSQDRAPGKLFF. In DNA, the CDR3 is TGCGCCAGCAGCCAAGACAGGGCCCCAGGAAAACTGTTTTTT.

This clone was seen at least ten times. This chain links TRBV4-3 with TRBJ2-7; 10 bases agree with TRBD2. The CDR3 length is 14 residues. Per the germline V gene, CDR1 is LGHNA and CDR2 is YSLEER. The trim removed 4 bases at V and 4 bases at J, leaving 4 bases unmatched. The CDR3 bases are TGCGCCAGCAGCCCAGGGACTAGCGCGTACGAGCAGTACTTC. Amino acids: CASSPGTSAYEQYF.

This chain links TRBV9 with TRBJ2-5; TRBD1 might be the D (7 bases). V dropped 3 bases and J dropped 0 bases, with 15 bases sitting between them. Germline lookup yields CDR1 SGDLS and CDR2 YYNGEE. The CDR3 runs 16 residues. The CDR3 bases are TGTGCCAGCAGCGGACAGGGTGGGGGGAACCAAGAGACCCAGTACTTC. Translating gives CASSGQGGGNQETQYF.

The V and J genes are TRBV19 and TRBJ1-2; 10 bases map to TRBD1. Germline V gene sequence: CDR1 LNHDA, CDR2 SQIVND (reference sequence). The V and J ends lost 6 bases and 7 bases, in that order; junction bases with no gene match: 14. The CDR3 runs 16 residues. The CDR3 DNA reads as TGTGCCAGTAGGGGGACCGGGACAGGGGTTCCTGGTGGCTACACCTTC. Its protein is CASRGTGTGVPGGYTF.

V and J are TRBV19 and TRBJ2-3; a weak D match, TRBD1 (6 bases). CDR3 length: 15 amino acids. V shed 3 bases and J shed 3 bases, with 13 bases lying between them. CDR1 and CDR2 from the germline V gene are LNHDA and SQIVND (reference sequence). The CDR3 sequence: CASSMDRGTTDTQYF. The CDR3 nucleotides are TGTGCCAGTAGTATGGACCGAGGGACAACAGATACGCAGTATTTT. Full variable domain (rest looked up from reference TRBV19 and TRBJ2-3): DGGITQSPKYLFRKEGQNVTLSCEQNLNHDAMYWYRQDPGQGLRLIYYSQIVNDFQKGDIAEGYSVSREKKESFPLTVTSAQKNPTAFYLCASSMDRGTTDTQYFGPGTRLTVL.

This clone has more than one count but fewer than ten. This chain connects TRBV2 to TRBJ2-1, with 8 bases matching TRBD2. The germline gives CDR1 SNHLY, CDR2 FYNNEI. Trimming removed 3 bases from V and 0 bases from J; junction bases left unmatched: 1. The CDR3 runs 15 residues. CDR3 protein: CASSDTSGSYNEQFF. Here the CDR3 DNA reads TGTGCCAGCAGTGACACTAGCGGCTCCTACAATGAGCAGTTCTTC.

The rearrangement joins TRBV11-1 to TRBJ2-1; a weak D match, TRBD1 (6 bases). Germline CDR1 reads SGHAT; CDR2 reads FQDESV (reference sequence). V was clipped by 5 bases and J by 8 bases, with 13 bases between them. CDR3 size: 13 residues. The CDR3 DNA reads TGTGCCAGCAGCAACAGGGTATCCCATGAGCAGTTCTTC. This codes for CASSNRVSHEQFF.

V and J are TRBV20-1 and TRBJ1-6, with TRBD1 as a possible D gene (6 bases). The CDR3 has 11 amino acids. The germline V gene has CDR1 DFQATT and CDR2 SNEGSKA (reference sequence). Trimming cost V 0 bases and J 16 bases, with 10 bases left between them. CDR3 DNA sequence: TGCAGTGCTAGAGATCGAGGGGGACTCCACTTT. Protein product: CSARDRGGLHF.

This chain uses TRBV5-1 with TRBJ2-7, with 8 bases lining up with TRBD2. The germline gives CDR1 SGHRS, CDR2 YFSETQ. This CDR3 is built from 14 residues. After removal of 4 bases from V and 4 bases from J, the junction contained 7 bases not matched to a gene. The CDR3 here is CASSPSGSGYEQYF. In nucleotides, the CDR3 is TGCGCCAGCAGCCCGAGCGGGAGTGGTTACGAGCAGTACTTC.

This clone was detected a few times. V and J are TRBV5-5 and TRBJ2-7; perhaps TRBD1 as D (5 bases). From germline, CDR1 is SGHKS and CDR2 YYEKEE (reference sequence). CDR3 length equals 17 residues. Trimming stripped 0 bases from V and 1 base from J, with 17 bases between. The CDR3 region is CASSLVFPRVVSYEQYF. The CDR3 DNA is TGTGCCAGCAGCTTGGTGTTCCCCAGGGTGGTGTCCTACGAGCAGTACTTC.